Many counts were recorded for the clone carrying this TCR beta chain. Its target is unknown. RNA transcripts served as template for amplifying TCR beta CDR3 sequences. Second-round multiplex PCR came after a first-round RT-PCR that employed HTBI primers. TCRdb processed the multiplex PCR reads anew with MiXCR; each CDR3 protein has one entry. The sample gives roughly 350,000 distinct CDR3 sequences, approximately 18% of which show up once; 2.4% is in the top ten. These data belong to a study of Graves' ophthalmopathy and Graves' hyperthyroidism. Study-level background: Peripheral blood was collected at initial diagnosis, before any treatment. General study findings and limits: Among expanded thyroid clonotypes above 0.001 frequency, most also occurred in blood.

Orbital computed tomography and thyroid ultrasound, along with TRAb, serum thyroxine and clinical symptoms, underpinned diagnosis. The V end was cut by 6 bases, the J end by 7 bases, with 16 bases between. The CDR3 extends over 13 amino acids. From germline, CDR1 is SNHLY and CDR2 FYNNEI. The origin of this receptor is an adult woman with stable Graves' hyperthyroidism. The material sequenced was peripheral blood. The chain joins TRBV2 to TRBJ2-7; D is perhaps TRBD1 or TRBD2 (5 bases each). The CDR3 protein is CASRAEGVGEQYF. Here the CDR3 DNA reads TGTGCCAGCAGAGCGGAAGGGGTTGGTGAGCAGTACTTC.